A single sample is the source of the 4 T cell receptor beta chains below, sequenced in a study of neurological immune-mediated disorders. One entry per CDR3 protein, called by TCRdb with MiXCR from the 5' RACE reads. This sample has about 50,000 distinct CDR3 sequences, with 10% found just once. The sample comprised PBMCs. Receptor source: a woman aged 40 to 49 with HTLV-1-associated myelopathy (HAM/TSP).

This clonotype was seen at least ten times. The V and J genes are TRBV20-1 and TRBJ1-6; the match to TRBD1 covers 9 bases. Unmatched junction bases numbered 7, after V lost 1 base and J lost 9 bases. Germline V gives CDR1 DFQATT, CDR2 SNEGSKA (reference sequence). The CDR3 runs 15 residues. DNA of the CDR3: TGCAGTGCTAGAGGGCGGACAGGGGAACTTTCACCCCTCCACTTT. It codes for CSARGRTGELSPLHF.

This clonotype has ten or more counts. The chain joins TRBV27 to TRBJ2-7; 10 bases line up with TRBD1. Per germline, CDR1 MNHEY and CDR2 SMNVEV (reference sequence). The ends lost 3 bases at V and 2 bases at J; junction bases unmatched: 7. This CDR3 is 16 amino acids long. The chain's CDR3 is CASSLSGGTGAYEQYF. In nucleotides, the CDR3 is TGTGCCAGCAGTTTGAGTGGAGGGACAGGGGCCTACGAGCAGTACTTC.

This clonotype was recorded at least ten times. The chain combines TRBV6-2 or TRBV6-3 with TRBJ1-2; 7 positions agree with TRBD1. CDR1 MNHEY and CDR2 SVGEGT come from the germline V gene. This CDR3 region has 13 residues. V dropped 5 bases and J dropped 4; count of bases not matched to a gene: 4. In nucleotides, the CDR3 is TGTGCCAGCAGTCGGGACAGAACCTATGGCTACACCTTC. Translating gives CASSRDRTYGYTF.

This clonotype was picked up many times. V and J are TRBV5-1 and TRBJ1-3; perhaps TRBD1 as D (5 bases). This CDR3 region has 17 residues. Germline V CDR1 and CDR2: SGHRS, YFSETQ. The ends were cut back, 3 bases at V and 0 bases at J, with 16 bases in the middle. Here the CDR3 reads CASSSDGGPSSGNTIYF. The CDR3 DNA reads TGCGCCAGCAGCTCCGATGGGGGACCCAGCTCTGGAAACACCATATATTTT. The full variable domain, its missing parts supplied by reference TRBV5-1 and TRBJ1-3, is KAGVTQTPRYLIKTRGQQVTLSCSPISGHRSVSWYQQTPGQGLQFLFEYFSETQRNKGNFPGRFSGRQFSNSRSEMNVSTLELGDSALYLCASSSDGGPSSGNTIYFGEGSWLTVV.